This T cell receptor beta chain is from a study of T-cell reconstitution after alpha-beta-depleted transplantation in children. Unique molecular identifiers were used in preparing the TCRbeta library. TCRdb re-called the PCR reads with MiXCR, one entry per CDR3 protein. The table lists around 380,000 distinct CDR3 sequences, about 11% of them singletons, with approximately 5% in the top ten. The ends were cut back, 1 base at V and 4 bases at J, with 5 bases in the middle. This CDR3 has 13 residues. Per the germline V gene, CDR1 is SGHTA and CDR2 is FQGNSA. This clonotype was picked up a small number of times. This could be a read error, since a much larger clone is one nucleotide away.

The gene calls are TRBV7-2 and TRBJ2-1, with a tentative D call TRBD2 (5 bases). This TCR came from a human donor who donated a stem cell graft to a child with acute myeloid leukemia. Sequenced here: PBMCs from the stem cell graft donor, sampled from the stem cell graft. The CDR3 region is CASSLERYNEQFF. The CDR3 DNA reads as TGTGCCAGCAGCTTAGAGCGGTACAATGAGCAGTTCTTC. The full variable domain, in which reference TRBV7-2 and TRBJ2-1 provide the parts outside the CDR3, is GAGVSQSPSNKVTEKGKDVELRCDPISGHTALYWYRQSLGQGLEFLIYFQGNSAPDKSGLPSDRFSAERTGGSVSTLTIQRTQQEDSAVYLCASSLERYNEQFFGPGTRLTVL.